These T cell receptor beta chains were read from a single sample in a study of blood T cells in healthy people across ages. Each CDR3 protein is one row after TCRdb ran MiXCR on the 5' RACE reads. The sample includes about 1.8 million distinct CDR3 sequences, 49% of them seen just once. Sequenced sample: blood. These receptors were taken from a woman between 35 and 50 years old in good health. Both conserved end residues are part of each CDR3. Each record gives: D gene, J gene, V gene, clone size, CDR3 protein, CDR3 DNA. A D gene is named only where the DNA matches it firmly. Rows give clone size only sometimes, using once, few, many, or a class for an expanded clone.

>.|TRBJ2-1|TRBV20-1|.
CSASGSRLNEQFF
TGCAGTGCTAGTGGGTCTAGGTTAAATGAGCAGTTCTTC
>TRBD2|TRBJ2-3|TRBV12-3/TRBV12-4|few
CASSSSGLDTQYF
TGTGCCAGCAGCAGTAGCGGGCTAGATACGCAGTATTTT
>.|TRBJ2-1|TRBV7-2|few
CASSSTVLRAQFF
TGTGCCAGCAGCTCTACGGTCCTAAGGGCGCAGTTCTTC
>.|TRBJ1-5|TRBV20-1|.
CSAREFGQYSNQPQHF
TGCAGTGCTAGAGAGTTTGGCCAATATAGCAATCAGCCCCAGCATTTT
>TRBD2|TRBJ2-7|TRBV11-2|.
CASSLGAGGNEQYF
TGTGCCAGCAGCTTAGGTGCGGGAGGTAACGAGCAGTACTTC
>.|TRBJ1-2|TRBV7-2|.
CASSLLPDRTINYGYTF
TGTGCCAGCAGCTTACTCCCGGACCGAACAATTAACTATGGCTACACCTTC
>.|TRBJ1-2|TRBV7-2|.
CVSSSTGGPGYGYTF
TGTGTCAGCAGCTCCACGGGGGGTCCAGGCTATGGCTACACCTTC
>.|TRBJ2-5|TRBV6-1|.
CASSGPGRETQYF
TGTGCCAGCAGTGGTCCAGGGAGAGAGACCCAGTACTTC
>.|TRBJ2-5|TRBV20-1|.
CSARAGSFGTQYF
TGCAGTGCCCGAGCCGGATCCTTCGGCACCCAGTACTTC
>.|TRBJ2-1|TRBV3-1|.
CASNKASSEQFF
TGTGCCAGCAATAAGGCTAGCAGTGAGCAGTTCTTC
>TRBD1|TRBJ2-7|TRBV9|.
CASSGRDSSYEQYF
TGTGCCAGCAGCGGCCGGGACAGCTCCTACGAGCAGTACTTC
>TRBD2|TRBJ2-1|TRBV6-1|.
CASRSLYNGGDYGEQFF
TGTGCCAGCAGGTCCCTCTATAACGGGGGGGATTACGGTGAGCAGTTCTTC
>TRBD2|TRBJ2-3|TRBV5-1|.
CASSSGLAGGRVTDTQYF
TGCGCCAGCAGCTCCGGACTAGCGGGGGGGCGGGTCACAGATACGCAGTATTTT
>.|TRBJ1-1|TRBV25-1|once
CASIMAGPNTEAFF
TGTGCCAGCATAATGGCAGGCCCGAACACTGAAGCTTTCTTT
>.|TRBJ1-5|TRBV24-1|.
CATNDGDGANQPQHF
TGTGCCACCAACGACGGGGACGGGGCCAATCAGCCCCAGCATTTT
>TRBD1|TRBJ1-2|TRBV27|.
CASSADRGIEGYTF
TGTGCCAGCAGTGCGGACAGGGGGATTGAGGGCTACACCTTC
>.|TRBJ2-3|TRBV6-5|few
CASSISSSTDTQYF
TGTGCCAGCAGTATCTCCTCTAGCACAGATACGCAGTATTTT
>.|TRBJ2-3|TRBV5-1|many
CASSLQAGTDTQYF
TGCGCCAGCAGCTTACAGGCGGGCACAGATACGCAGTATTTT
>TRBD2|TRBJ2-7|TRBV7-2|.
CASSPGWESGTYEQYF
TGTGCCAGCAGTCCAGGTTGGGAGAGCGGGACCTACGAGCAGTACTTC
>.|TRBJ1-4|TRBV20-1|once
CSAPKGATNEKLFF
TGCAGTGCTCCAAAGGGCGCAACTAATGAAAAACTGTTTTTT
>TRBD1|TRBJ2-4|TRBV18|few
CASSPYQGAAKNIQYF
TGTGCCAGCTCACCATACCAGGGGGCAGCCAAAAACATTCAGTACTTC
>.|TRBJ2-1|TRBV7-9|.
CASSLEAAASYNEQFF
TGTGCCAGCAGCTTAGAAGCGGCTGCCTCCTACAATGAGCAGTTCTTC
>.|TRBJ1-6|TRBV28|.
CASSSGGRIANSPLHF
TGTGCCAGCAGTTCGGGAGGACGAATAGCCAATTCACCCCTCCACTTT
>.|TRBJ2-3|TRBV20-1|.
CSAGGRAVTDTQYF
TGCAGTGCTGGCGGACGAGCTGTAACAGATACGCAGTATTTT
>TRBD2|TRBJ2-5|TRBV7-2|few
CASSLRSRAGGKTQYF
TGTGCCAGCAGCTTAAGATCCCGAGCGGGGGGAAAGACCCAGTACTTC